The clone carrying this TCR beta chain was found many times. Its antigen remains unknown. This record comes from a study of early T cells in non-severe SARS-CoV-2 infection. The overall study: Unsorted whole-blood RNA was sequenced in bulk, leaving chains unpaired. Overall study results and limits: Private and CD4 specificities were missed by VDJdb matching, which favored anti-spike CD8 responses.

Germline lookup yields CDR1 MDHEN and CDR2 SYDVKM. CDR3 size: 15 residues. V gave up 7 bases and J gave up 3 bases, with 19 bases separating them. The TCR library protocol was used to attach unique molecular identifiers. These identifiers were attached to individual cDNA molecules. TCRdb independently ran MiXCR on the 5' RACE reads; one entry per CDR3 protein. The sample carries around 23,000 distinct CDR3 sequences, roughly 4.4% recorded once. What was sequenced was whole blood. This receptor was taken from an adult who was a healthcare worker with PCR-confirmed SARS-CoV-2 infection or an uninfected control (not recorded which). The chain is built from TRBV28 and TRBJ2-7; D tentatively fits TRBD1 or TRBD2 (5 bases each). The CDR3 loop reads CASTPWDGKDYEQYF. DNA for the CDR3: TGTGCCAGCACCCCCTGGGACGGCAAGGACTACGAGCAGTACTTC.